At least ten counts were recorded for the clone carrying this TCR beta chain. What it recognizes is unknown. Trimming at V came to 7 bases and at J to 8 bases, leaving 17 bases not matched to a gene. This CDR3 comprises 17 residues. CDR1 and CDR2 from the germline V gene are SNHLY and FYNNEI. Time point given: newly diagnosed GD, antithyroid drugs for less than 3 months. Researchers made the TCR library from RNA that was extracted from PBMCs. These data are taken from a study of regulatory T cells in long-lasting Graves disease. Study-level results: Those with persistent Graves' had less TCR diversity than newly diagnosed patients. The small sample size may have reduced accuracy. More public clonotypes were shared by persistent patients (around 2,800) than by new patients (under 1,000).

TCR beta libraries were built with iRepertoire HTBI primers and Arm-PCR of CDR3 regions. Via MiXCR, TCRdb re-called the multiplex PCR reads, giving one row per CDR3 protein. In the table there are 400,000 to 450,000 distinct CDR3 sequences, under 15% of which are singletons. These data are also associated with another study on T cells in Graves' hyperthyroidism and ophthalmopathy. As that study records: The TCR CDR3 first-round RT-PCR relied on the HTBI primer set.

This TCR came from a woman between 25 and 40 years old with Graves disease. The sequencing here drew on peripheral blood mononuclear cells (PBMCs), taken at new diagnosis, from a patient treated with antithyroid drugs. The chain combines TRBV2 with TRBJ2-1; 10 bases align to TRBD2. This CDR3 is CASTSQLASGSVHEQFF. CDR3 coding DNA: TGTGCCAGCACTTCCCAACTGGCTAGCGGGAGTGTCCATGAGCAGTTCTTC.